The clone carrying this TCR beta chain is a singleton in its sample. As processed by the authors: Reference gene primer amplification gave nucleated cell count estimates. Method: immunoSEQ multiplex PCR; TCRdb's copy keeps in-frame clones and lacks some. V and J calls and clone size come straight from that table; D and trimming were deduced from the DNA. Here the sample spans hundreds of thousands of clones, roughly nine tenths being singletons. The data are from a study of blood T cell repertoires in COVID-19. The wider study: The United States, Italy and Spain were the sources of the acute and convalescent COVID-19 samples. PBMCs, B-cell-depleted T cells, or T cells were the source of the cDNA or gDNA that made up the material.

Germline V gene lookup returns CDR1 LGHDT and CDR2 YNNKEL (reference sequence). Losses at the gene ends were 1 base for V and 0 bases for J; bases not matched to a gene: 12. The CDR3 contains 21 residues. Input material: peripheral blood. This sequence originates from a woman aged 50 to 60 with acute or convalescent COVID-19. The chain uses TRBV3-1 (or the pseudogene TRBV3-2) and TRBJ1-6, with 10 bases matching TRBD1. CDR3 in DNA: TGTGCCAGCAGCCAAGTTCGACCGGGACAGGGGATTAGCTCCTATAATTCACCCCTCCACTTT. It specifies CASSQVRPGQGISSYNSPLHF.